The rows below give T cell receptor beta chains drawn from one sample of a study of cytomegalovirus exposure and HLA in healthy donors. This table comes from immunoSEQ multiplex PCR, and its TCRdb copy is limited to in-frame clones, with some not included. Of approximately 130,000 clones in the sample, 80% to 90% were seen once. Sequencing was carried out using PBMCs. Receptor source: a woman in her thirties in good health and CMV-seronegative. The CDR3 runs from the conserved cysteine through the conserved F or W. A D gene is named only where the DNA matches it firmly. Rows may omit the clone size; those that give it use once, few, many or a size class.

D gene: -
clone size: -
V gene: TRBV7-9
J gene: TRBJ2-6
CDR3 DNA: TGTGCCAGCAGCTTATGGCTCTCTGGGGCCAACGTCCTGACTTTC
CDR3 protein: CASSLWLSGANVLTF

D gene: TRBD1
clone size: -
V gene: TRBV7-9
J gene: TRBJ1-1
CDR3 DNA: TGTGCCAGCAGCGAAAACAGGGGGAACACTGAAGCTTTCTTT
CDR3 protein: CASSENRGNTEAFF

D gene: -
clone size: -
V gene: TRBV11-3
J gene: TRBJ2-1
CDR3 DNA: TGTGCCAGCAGCGGAGTTGGGAGCTCCTACAATGAGCAGTTCTTC
CDR3 protein: CASSGVGSSYNEQFF

D gene: TRBD2
clone size: -
V gene: TRBV6-1
J gene: TRBJ2-1
CDR3 DNA: TGTGCCAGCCGGACTAGCGGGTTCTACAATGAGCAGTTCTTC
CDR3 protein: CASRTSGFYNEQFF

D gene: -
clone size: -
V gene: TRBV4-1
J gene: TRBJ2-7
CDR3 DNA: TGCGCCAGCAGTTTTCAGGAAAATGCCTACGAGCAGTACTTC
CDR3 protein: CASSFQENAYEQYF

D gene: -
clone size: -
V gene: TRBV7-2
J gene: TRBJ1-1
CDR3 DNA: TGTGCCAGCATACAGGAAAGGGTCACTGAAGCTTTCTTT
CDR3 protein: CASIQERVTEAFF

D gene: -
clone size: -
V gene: TRBV2
J gene: TRBJ2-3
CDR3 DNA: TGTGCCAGCAGTCCAGACACAGATACGCAGTATTTT
CDR3 protein: CASSPDTDTQYF

D gene: TRBD1
clone size: -
V gene: TRBV7-8
J gene: TRBJ2-3
CDR3 DNA: TGTGCCAGCAGGAGGGCCAGAGGGGGCAGTAGGGATACGCAGTATTTT
CDR3 protein: CASRRARGGSRDTQYF

D gene: TRBD1
clone size: -
V gene: TRBV7-9
J gene: TRBJ1-1
CDR3 DNA: TGTGCCAGCAGCGGAGACAGGGGGAGGACTGAAGCTTTCTTT
CDR3 protein: CASSGDRGRTEAFF

D gene: TRBD1
clone size: -
V gene: TRBV5-1
J gene: TRBJ1-5
CDR3 DNA: TGCGCCAGCAGCTTGACAGGGGCGAATCAGCCCCAGCATTTT
CDR3 protein: CASSLTGANQPQHF

D gene: TRBD1
clone size: -
V gene: TRBV19
J gene: TRBJ2-5
CDR3 DNA: TGTGCCAGTAGTAGGGACAGGGGGCCAGAGACCCAGTACTTC
CDR3 protein: CASSRDRGPETQYF

D gene: TRBD1
clone size: -
V gene: TRBV12-5
J gene: TRBJ2-3
CDR3 DNA: TGTGCTAGTGCCATTCGTCTCAGGGGGTTAAGCACAGATACGCAGTATTTT
CDR3 protein: CASAIRLRGLSTDTQYF

D gene: TRBD1
clone size: -
V gene: TRBV19
J gene: TRBJ1-2
CDR3 DNA: TGTGCCAGTAGTATTGGTCTGGCGGCAGGGGGTGGCTACACCTTC
CDR3 protein: CASSIGLAAGGGYTF

D gene: -
clone size: -
V gene: TRBV9
J gene: TRBJ2-3
CDR3 DNA: TGTGCCAGCAGCGTAGCTAACACAGATACGCAGTATTTT
CDR3 protein: CASSVANTDTQYF

D gene: -
clone size: once
V gene: TRBV6-5
J gene: TRBJ2-7
CDR3 DNA: TGTGCCAGCAGTTACGTTACCGGCTCCTACGAGCAGTACTTC
CDR3 protein: CASSYVTGSYEQYF

D gene: TRBD1
clone size: -
V gene: TRBV30
J gene: TRBJ1-6
CDR3 DNA: TGTGCCTGGAGTGGGGGGCGCTGGGACAGATCTAATTCACCCCTCCACTTT
CDR3 protein: CAWSGGRWDRSNSPLHF

D gene: -
clone size: few
V gene: TRBV19
J gene: TRBJ1-1
CDR3 DNA: TGTGCCAGTAGTGCGGCCTATTCTGAAGCTTTCTTT
CDR3 protein: CASSAAYSEAFF

D gene: -
clone size: -
V gene: TRBV5-1
J gene: TRBJ2-1
CDR3 DNA: TGCGCCAGCAGCTTCCAGTTGGGGACAACCTACAATGAGCAGTTCTTC
CDR3 protein: CASSFQLGTTYNEQFF

D gene: TRBD1
clone size: -
V gene: TRBV16
J gene: TRBJ1-6
CDR3 DNA: TGTGCCAGCAGCCAAATGCCGGGACAGGGAAGGAATTCACCCCTCCACTTT
CDR3 protein: CASSQMPGQGRNSPLHF

D gene: TRBD1
clone size: -
V gene: TRBV28
J gene: TRBJ2-7
CDR3 DNA: TGTGCCAGCAGTTCCCTAAGACAGGGATACTACGAGCAGTACTTC
CDR3 protein: CASSSLRQGYYEQYF

D gene: -
clone size: -
V gene: TRBV29-1
J gene: TRBJ2-1
CDR3 DNA: TGCAGCGTTGTTCAGGGTTGGGACTCCTACAATGAGCAGTTCTTC
CDR3 protein: CSVVQGWDSYNEQFF

D gene: TRBD2
clone size: once
V gene: TRBV4-1
J gene: TRBJ2-3
CDR3 DNA: TGCGCCAGCAGCCAAGAACACGGGACTAGCCGGGCTTACGCAGATACGCAGTATTTT
CDR3 protein: CASSQEHGTSRAYADTQYF

D gene: TRBD2
clone size: few
V gene: TRBV5-4
J gene: TRBJ2-6
CDR3 DNA: TGTGCCAGCAGCCGGGGGCTAGCGGGAGTTTTTGGGGCCAACGTCCTGACTTTC
CDR3 protein: CASSRGLAGVFGANVLTF

D gene: TRBD1
clone size: -
V gene: TRBV27
J gene: TRBJ1-5
CDR3 DNA: TGTGCCAGCGCCCTGACAGGGTTCGGTCAGCCCCAGCATTTT
CDR3 protein: CASALTGFGQPQHF

D gene: TRBD2
clone size: -
V gene: TRBV2
J gene: TRBJ2-1
CDR3 DNA: TGTGCCAGCAGACTAGCGATGAGCTCCTACAATGAGCAGTTCTTC
CDR3 protein: CASRLAMSSYNEQFF

D gene: -
clone size: once
V gene: TRBV19
J gene: TRBJ2-3
CDR3 DNA: TGTGCCAGTAGTACGCACCGCGGCGGGGCCCAAGATACGCAGTATTTT
CDR3 protein: CASSTHRGGAQDTQYF

D gene: TRBD2
clone size: -
V gene: TRBV7-3
J gene: TRBJ2-1
CDR3 DNA: TGTGCCAGCAGCTTGAGCCTAGCGGGGAGAAATGAGCAGTTCTTC
CDR3 protein: CASSLSLAGRNEQFF

D gene: -
clone size: -
V gene: TRBV2
J gene: TRBJ2-7
CDR3 DNA: TGTGCCAGCAAAATCGACTACCCGGCGTACGAGCAGTACTTC
CDR3 protein: CASKIDYPAYEQYF

D gene: TRBD2
clone size: once
V gene: TRBV10-3
J gene: TRBJ2-3
CDR3 DNA: TGTGCCATCAGTTCTGGGACTAGCGGGGGGGTGGGCACAGATACGCAGTATTTT
CDR3 protein: CAISSGTSGGVGTDTQYF

D gene: -
clone size: -
V gene: TRBV15
J gene: TRBJ1-5
CDR3 DNA: TGTGCCACCAGCCCAGGGATTCAGCCCCAGCATTTT
CDR3 protein: CATSPGIQPQHF

D gene: TRBD1
clone size: -
V gene: TRBV7-3
J gene: TRBJ2-2
CDR3 DNA: TGTGCCAGCAGTCCGACGGACAGGTGGTCGGGGGAGCTGTTTTTT
CDR3 protein: CASSPTDRWSGELFF

D gene: -
clone size: -
V gene: TRBV18
J gene: TRBJ1-2
CDR3 DNA: TGTGCCAGCTCACCAAATCCCGGACAGAGTTCTTGGGGCTACACCTTC
CDR3 protein: CASSPNPGQSSWGYTF

D gene: TRBD2
clone size: -
V gene: TRBV10-3
J gene: TRBJ2-3
CDR3 DNA: TGTGCCATCAGTGAGGAGCGGGACGATACGCAGTATTTT
CDR3 protein: CAISEERDDTQYF

D gene: TRBD2
clone size: -
V gene: TRBV2
J gene: TRBJ2-1
CDR3 DNA: TGTGCCAGCAGTCTACTCTGGACTAGTGCCAATGAGCAGTTCTTC
CDR3 protein: CASSLLWTSANEQFF

D gene: TRBD2
clone size: -
V gene: TRBV7-9
J gene: TRBJ2-1
CDR3 DNA: TGTGCCAGCAGCCGCCCGTCTAGCGGGGTACACAATGAGCAGTTCTTC
CDR3 protein: CASSRPSSGVHNEQFF

D gene: TRBD1
clone size: -
V gene: TRBV28
J gene: TRBJ2-7
CDR3 DNA: TGTGCCAGCAGTGGACAGGGGATCTTTCTGACGAGCTCCTACGAGCAGTACTTC
CDR3 protein: CASSGQGIFLTSSYEQYF

D gene: -
clone size: -
V gene: TRBV19
J gene: TRBJ1-2
CDR3 DNA: TGTGCCAGTAGTATAGAGGGGGGACGGAGCCCGATCTTCTATGGCTACACCTTC
CDR3 protein: CASSIEGGRSPIFYGYTF

D gene: -
clone size: -
V gene: TRBV28
J gene: TRBJ1-4
CDR3 DNA: TGTGCCAGCAGGAGTATTTTTGAAAAACTGTTTTTT
CDR3 protein: CASRSIFEKLFF

D gene: TRBD1
clone size: -
V gene: TRBV4-3
J gene: TRBJ2-7
CDR3 DNA: TGCGCCAGCAGCCACCTGTCACAGGGGGCTAATACTTACGAGCAGTACTTC
CDR3 protein: CASSHLSQGANTYEQYF

D gene: -
clone size: -
V gene: TRBV5-8
J gene: TRBJ2-7
CDR3 DNA: TGTGCCAGCAGCTTGGGCATTGGCCAGACCTACGAGCAGTACTTC
CDR3 protein: CASSLGIGQTYEQYF

D gene: -
clone size: -
V gene: TRBV2
J gene: TRBJ2-5
CDR3 DNA: TGTGCCAGCAGTGATAGCGGTCGAGAGACCCAGTACTTC
CDR3 protein: CASSDSGRETQYF

D gene: -
clone size: -
V gene: TRBV7-2
J gene: TRBJ2-3
CDR3 DNA: TGTGCCAGCAGCTTAGATGTCAGTTACACAGATACGCAGTATTTT
CDR3 protein: CASSLDVSYTDTQYF

D gene: -
clone size: -
V gene: TRBV15
J gene: TRBJ2-5
CDR3 DNA: TGTGCCACCAGCAGAGTTGGAGGCCTAGGCGAGACCCAGTACTTC
CDR3 protein: CATSRVGGLGETQYF

D gene: -
clone size: -
V gene: TRBV19
J gene: TRBJ1-1
CDR3 DNA: TGTGCCAGTAGTCTTGACAGTGGCCAACAAGCTTTCTTT
CDR3 protein: CASSLDSGQQAFF

D gene: -
clone size: -
V gene: TRBV6-5
J gene: TRBJ2-3
CDR3 DNA: TGTGCCAGCACCTTGACAGGGACTCTGGGGGATACGCAGTATTTT
CDR3 protein: CASTLTGTLGDTQYF

D gene: TRBD1
clone size: -
V gene: TRBV28
J gene: TRBJ2-3
CDR3 DNA: TGTGCCAGCAGCTCAGACAGGGGTTTGGATACGCAGTATTTT
CDR3 protein: CASSSDRGLDTQYF

D gene: TRBD2
clone size: -
V gene: TRBV5-6
J gene: TRBJ2-7
CDR3 DNA: TGCGCCAGCAGCTTGGGAGCGGGGTACTACGAGCAGTACTTC
CDR3 protein: CASSLGAGYYEQYF

D gene: TRBD2
clone size: -
V gene: TRBV19
J gene: TRBJ2-7
CDR3 DNA: TGTGCCAGTAGTATGACTAGCGGGTCCTACGAGCAGTACTTC
CDR3 protein: CASSMTSGSYEQYF

D gene: -
clone size: -
V gene: TRBV14
J gene: TRBJ2-6
CDR3 DNA: TGTGCCAGCAGCCCCCCCTTGTCTAGCGCCACCTCTGGGGCCAACGTCCTGACTTTC
CDR3 protein: CASSPPLSSATSGANVLTF

D gene: -
clone size: -
V gene: TRBV4-2
J gene: TRBJ1-2
CDR3 DNA: TGTGCCAGCAGCCAGTCGTCCGGGACAACAAGCTATGGCTACACCTTC
CDR3 protein: CASSQSSGTTSYGYTF

D gene: TRBD2
clone size: -
V gene: TRBV25-1
J gene: TRBJ2-3
CDR3 DNA: TGTGCCAGCAGTGACCGGACTAGCCCCACAGATACGCAGTATTTT
CDR3 protein: CASSDRTSPTDTQYF